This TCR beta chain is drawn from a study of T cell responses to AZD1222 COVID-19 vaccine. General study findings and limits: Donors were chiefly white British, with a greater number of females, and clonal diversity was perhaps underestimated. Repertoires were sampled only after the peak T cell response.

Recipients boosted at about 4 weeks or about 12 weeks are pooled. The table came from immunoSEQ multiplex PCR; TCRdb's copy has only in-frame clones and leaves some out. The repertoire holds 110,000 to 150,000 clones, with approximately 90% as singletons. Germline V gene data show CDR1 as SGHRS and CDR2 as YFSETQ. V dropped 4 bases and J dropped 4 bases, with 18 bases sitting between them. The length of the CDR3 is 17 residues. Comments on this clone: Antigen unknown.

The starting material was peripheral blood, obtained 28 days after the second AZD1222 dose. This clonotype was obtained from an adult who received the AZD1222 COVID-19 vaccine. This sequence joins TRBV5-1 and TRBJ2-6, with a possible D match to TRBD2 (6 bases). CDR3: CASSGGDSSGGANVLTF. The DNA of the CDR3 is TGCGCCAGCAGCGGCGGGGACTCCTCAGGGGGGGCCAACGTCCTGACTTTC.